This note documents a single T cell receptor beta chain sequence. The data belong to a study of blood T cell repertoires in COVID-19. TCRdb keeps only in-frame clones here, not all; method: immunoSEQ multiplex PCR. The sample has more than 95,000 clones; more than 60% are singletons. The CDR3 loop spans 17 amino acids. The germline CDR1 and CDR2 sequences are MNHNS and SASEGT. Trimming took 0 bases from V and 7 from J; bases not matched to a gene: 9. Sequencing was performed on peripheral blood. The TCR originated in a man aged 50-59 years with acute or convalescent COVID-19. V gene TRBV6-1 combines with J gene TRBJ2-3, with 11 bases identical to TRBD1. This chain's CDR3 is CASSEAGGTGGRNTQYF. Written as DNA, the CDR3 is TGTGCCAGCAGTGAAGCCGGCGGGACAGGGGGTCGGAATACGCAGTATTTT.